A selection of T cell receptor beta chains follows, all from one sample in a study of T cell responses to AZD1222 COVID-19 vaccine. Profiled with immunoSEQ multiplex PCR; TCRdb holds only in-frame clones, not every one. The profile shows under 200,000 clones, 85% to 95% of them singletons. This sample comprised peripheral blood, obtained on day 0 of AZD1222 vaccination. The receptors originated from an adult in good health. CDR3s include the opening cysteine and the closing phenylalanine or tryptophan. D genes are given only for firm matches. Not all rows give a size; the values are once, few, many and, for expanded clones, a class.

clone_size: -
v_call: TRBV6-5
d_call: -
j_call: TRBJ2-5
cdr3_nt: TGTGCCAGCAGTCGAACGACACGGCTAGAGACCCAGTACTTC
cdr3_aa: CASSRTTRLETQYF

clone_size: few
v_call: TRBV4-1
d_call: -
j_call: TRBJ2-7
cdr3_nt: TGCGCCAGCAGCCAAGGACTACCACTCGACTACGAGCAGTACTTC
cdr3_aa: CASSQGLPLDYEQYF

clone_size: -
v_call: TRBV28
d_call: -
j_call: TRBJ1-6
cdr3_nt: TGTGCCAGCAGATCCGGGACCCTTTCACCCCTCCACTTT
cdr3_aa: CASRSGTLSPLHF

clone_size: -
v_call: TRBV7-9
d_call: -
j_call: TRBJ1-1
cdr3_nt: TGTGCCAGCAGCTTAATAGGGGAAGGCGCTTTCTTT
cdr3_aa: CASSLIGEGAFF

clone_size: -
v_call: TRBV20-1
d_call: -
j_call: TRBJ2-2
cdr3_nt: TGCAGTGCTAGTGGGACCAGCGGAGCGAACACCGGGGAGCTGTTTTTT
cdr3_aa: CSASGTSGANTGELFF

clone_size: once
v_call: TRBV5-1
d_call: TRBD2
j_call: TRBJ2-1
cdr3_nt: TGCGCCAGCAGCTCCTTAGCGGGCGTTGGGGATGAGCAGTTCTTC
cdr3_aa: CASSSLAGVGDEQFF

clone_size: -
v_call: TRBV3-1/TRBV3-2
d_call: TRBD2
j_call: TRBJ2-7
cdr3_nt: TGTGCCAGCAGCCCGACGAGCGGGACCTACGAGCAGTACTTC
cdr3_aa: CASSPTSGTYEQYF

clone_size: -
v_call: TRBV5-5
d_call: TRBD1
j_call: TRBJ1-2
cdr3_nt: TGTGCCAGCAGCTTGACTCGTGACAGGGGGCGCTTCTATGGCTACACCTTC
cdr3_aa: CASSLTRDRGRFYGYTF

clone_size: -
v_call: TRBV27
d_call: -
j_call: TRBJ1-5
cdr3_nt: TGTGCCAGCAGTTTTTCCAGGGCTCGTCAGCCCCAGCATTTT
cdr3_aa: CASSFSRARQPQHF

clone_size: -
v_call: TRBV7-8
d_call: TRBD2
j_call: TRBJ2-3
cdr3_nt: TGTGCCAGCAGCTTCCGACTAGCGGGGGCTTCCGATACGCAGTATTTT
cdr3_aa: CASSFRLAGASDTQYF

clone_size: -
v_call: TRBV18
d_call: TRBD1
j_call: TRBJ2-7
cdr3_nt: TGTGCCAGCTCACCAGGACAGGGGGCCCACGAGCAGTACTTC
cdr3_aa: CASSPGQGAHEQYF

clone_size: -
v_call: TRBV2
d_call: -
j_call: TRBJ2-2
cdr3_nt: TGTGCCAGCAGTGAAGCGGGTCTCGGGAACAAGTACCCGCACGGGGAGCTGTTTTTT
cdr3_aa: CASSEAGLGNKYPHGELFF

clone_size: -
v_call: TRBV5-6
d_call: TRBD1
j_call: TRBJ1-5
cdr3_nt: TGTGCCAGCAGCTGGGGACAGGTCGCCTCGCCCCAGCATTTT
cdr3_aa: CASSWGQVASPQHF

clone_size: -
v_call: TRBV11-1
d_call: -
j_call: TRBJ1-2
cdr3_nt: TGTGCCAGCAGCTTAGATGTTACGGGATACTATGGCTACACCTTC
cdr3_aa: CASSLDVTGYYGYTF

clone_size: -
v_call: TRBV6-5
d_call: -
j_call: TRBJ1-2
cdr3_nt: TGTGCCAGCAGTTACTCGAACGGGAATGGCTACACCTTC
cdr3_aa: CASSYSNGNGYTF

clone_size: -
v_call: TRBV3-1/TRBV3-2
d_call: -
j_call: TRBJ1-5
cdr3_nt: TGTGCCAGCAGCCAAGGGGCAGGCGGGCAGCCCCAGCATTTT
cdr3_aa: CASSQGAGGQPQHF

clone_size: -
v_call: TRBV3-1/TRBV3-2
d_call: TRBD1
j_call: TRBJ1-5
cdr3_nt: TGTGCCAGCAGTGGGACAGGGGGCGCTCAGCCCCAGCATTTT
cdr3_aa: CASSGTGGAQPQHF

clone_size: -
v_call: TRBV5-1
d_call: TRBD1
j_call: TRBJ2-3
cdr3_nt: TGCGCCAGCAGCCAAACAGGGGGCACAGATACGCAGTATTTT
cdr3_aa: CASSQTGGTDTQYF

clone_size: -
v_call: TRBV5-3
d_call: TRBD2
j_call: TRBJ2-3
cdr3_nt: TGTGCCAGAAGCTTTCCGGGACTAGCGCATACTAGCACAGATACGCAGTATTTT
cdr3_aa: CARSFPGLAHTSTDTQYF

clone_size: -
v_call: TRBV29-1
d_call: -
j_call: TRBJ1-4
cdr3_nt: TGCAGCGTTGGAATCAGGGGATGGGGAGAAAAACTGTTTTTT
cdr3_aa: CSVGIRGWGEKLFF

clone_size: -
v_call: TRBV18
d_call: -
j_call: TRBJ2-2
cdr3_nt: TGTGCCAGCTCACCGAGGGAGGCGGGCACCGGGGAGCTGTTTTTT
cdr3_aa: CASSPREAGTGELFF

clone_size: -
v_call: TRBV7-9
d_call: TRBD1
j_call: TRBJ1-3
cdr3_nt: TGTGCCAGCAGCTTATCGGGACAGATACGAAACACCATATATTTT
cdr3_aa: CASSLSGQIRNTIYF

clone_size: -
v_call: TRBV2
d_call: -
j_call: TRBJ2-4
cdr3_nt: TGTGCCGGGTCATACTTGAACAAAAACATTCAGTACTTC
cdr3_aa: CAGSYLNKNIQYF

clone_size: -
v_call: TRBV2
d_call: TRBD2
j_call: TRBJ2-1
cdr3_nt: TGTGCCAGCACGGGACTAGCGGGGGGACCTACCTACAATGAGCAGTTCTTC
cdr3_aa: CASTGLAGGPTYNEQFF

clone_size: -
v_call: TRBV5-8
d_call: -
j_call: TRBJ2-2
cdr3_nt: TGTGCCAGCAGCACTACGAACACCGGGGAGCTGTTTTTT
cdr3_aa: CASSTTNTGELFF

clone_size: -
v_call: TRBV3-1/TRBV3-2
d_call: -
j_call: TRBJ1-2
cdr3_nt: TGTGCCAGCAAACGACGGGAGTCGGGTGGCTACACCTTC
cdr3_aa: CASKRRESGGYTF

clone_size: -
v_call: TRBV5-8
d_call: TRBD1
j_call: TRBJ1-1
cdr3_nt: TGTGCCAGCAGCTTGGGTAAGGACAGGACCGGGGACACTGAAGCTTTCTTT
cdr3_aa: CASSLGKDRTGDTEAFF

clone_size: -
v_call: TRBV12-3/TRBV12-4
d_call: -
j_call: TRBJ1-2
cdr3_nt: TGTGCCAGCAGTCGGACAGACTATGGCTACACCTTC
cdr3_aa: CASSRTDYGYTF

clone_size: -
v_call: TRBV6-5
d_call: -
j_call: TRBJ1-1
cdr3_nt: TGTGCCAGCAGTTACTCTGATAACACTGAAGCTTTCTTT
cdr3_aa: CASSYSDNTEAFF

clone_size: -
v_call: TRBV27
d_call: -
j_call: TRBJ1-1
cdr3_nt: TGTGCCAGCAGTTTGTCGCAGGGGAACACTGAAGCTTTCTTT
cdr3_aa: CASSLSQGNTEAFF

clone_size: -
v_call: TRBV2
d_call: -
j_call: TRBJ2-5
cdr3_nt: TGTGCCAGCCGAGAGATGGAGACCCAGTACTTC
cdr3_aa: CASREMETQYF

clone_size: -
v_call: TRBV6-6
d_call: TRBD1
j_call: TRBJ1-2
cdr3_nt: TGTGCCAGCAGCTCGTCCGGACAGGGCCCAGGAGGCTACACCTTC
cdr3_aa: CASSSSGQGPGGYTF

clone_size: -
v_call: TRBV19
d_call: TRBD1
j_call: TRBJ2-1
cdr3_nt: TGTGCCAGTAGTAGAGGGGACAGCTACAATGAGCAGTTCTTC
cdr3_aa: CASSRGDSYNEQFF

clone_size: -
v_call: TRBV6-4
d_call: TRBD1
j_call: TRBJ2-1
cdr3_nt: TGTGCCAGCAGACCGGGACAGGGGATCTACAATGAGCAGTTCTTC
cdr3_aa: CASRPGQGIYNEQFF

clone_size: -
v_call: TRBV29-1
d_call: TRBD2
j_call: TRBJ2-5
cdr3_nt: TGCAGCGGGCGGGGGGGCGCTTTCCCAGAGACCCAGTACTTC
cdr3_aa: CSGRGGAFPETQYF

clone_size: -
v_call: TRBV30
d_call: -
j_call: TRBJ1-1
cdr3_nt: TGTGCCTGGAGCCTGACAACATTTGAAGCTTTCTTT
cdr3_aa: CAWSLTTFEAFF

clone_size: -
v_call: TRBV7-9
d_call: TRBD2
j_call: TRBJ2-7
cdr3_nt: TGTGCCAGCAGTCAAAGCGGGGGACTCTCCTACGAGCAGTACTTC
cdr3_aa: CASSQSGGLSYEQYF

clone_size: -
v_call: TRBV11-1
d_call: -
j_call: TRBJ1-2
cdr3_nt: TGTGCCAGCAGCCCCGGACCTTCCTATGGCTACACCTTC
cdr3_aa: CASSPGPSYGYTF

clone_size: -
v_call: TRBV19
d_call: -
j_call: TRBJ1-6
cdr3_nt: TGTGCCAGTAGTATGAAAGGAGACGGCTCCTATAATTCACCCCTCCACTTT
cdr3_aa: CASSMKGDGSYNSPLHF

clone_size: -
v_call: TRBV5-1
d_call: TRBD1
j_call: TRBJ1-1
cdr3_nt: TGCGCCAGCAACTTCGGACAGGGTTTTGATGGTGAAGCTTTCTTT
cdr3_aa: CASNFGQGFDGEAFF

clone_size: -
v_call: TRBV5-3
d_call: TRBD1
j_call: TRBJ1-1
cdr3_nt: TGTGCCAGAAGGGTGGACAGGGGGATCACTGAAGCTTTCTTT
cdr3_aa: CARRVDRGITEAFF

clone_size: once
v_call: TRBV5-4
d_call: TRBD1
j_call: TRBJ1-6
cdr3_nt: TGTGCCAGCAGCCACCGGGACAGGAATTCACCCCTCCACTTT
cdr3_aa: CASSHRDRNSPLHF

clone_size: -
v_call: TRBV15
d_call: -
j_call: TRBJ2-5
cdr3_nt: TGTGCCACCAGCAGAGAGCAGGGCTATCAAGAGACCCAGTACTTC
cdr3_aa: CATSREQGYQETQYF

clone_size: -
v_call: TRBV5-1
d_call: -
j_call: TRBJ2-5
cdr3_nt: TGCGCCAGCAGCTTGAAGAAAGGCAGGGGACGACAAGAGACCCAGTACTTC
cdr3_aa: CASSLKKGRGRQETQYF

clone_size: -
v_call: TRBV10-3
d_call: -
j_call: TRBJ2-1
cdr3_nt: TGTGCCATCAGTGGGACTCCCCAGGGAGATGAGCAGTTCTTC
cdr3_aa: CAISGTPQGDEQFF

clone_size: -
v_call: TRBV3-1/TRBV3-2
d_call: TRBD1
j_call: TRBJ1-2
cdr3_nt: TGTGCCAGCAGCCGGGGCAGGGGGAGACCTAACTATGGCTACACCTTC
cdr3_aa: CASSRGRGRPNYGYTF

clone_size: -
v_call: TRBV16
d_call: TRBD1
j_call: TRBJ1-2
cdr3_nt: TGTGCCAGCAGACCAGGGGGGGGAGGCTACACCTTC
cdr3_aa: CASRPGGGGYTF

clone_size: -
v_call: TRBV5-1
d_call: -
j_call: TRBJ1-1
cdr3_nt: TGCGCCAGCAGCTTGTATGGCGACCGTGGCACTGAAGCTTTCTTT
cdr3_aa: CASSLYGDRGTEAFF

clone_size: -
v_call: TRBV14
d_call: TRBD2
j_call: TRBJ2-1
cdr3_nt: TGTGCCAGCAGCCTGGCGGGAGGAATCGAGCAGTTCTTC
cdr3_aa: CASSLAGGIEQFF

clone_size: once
v_call: TRBV7-8
d_call: TRBD1
j_call: TRBJ1-3
cdr3_nt: TGTGCCAGCAGCTTTGCCGGGACAGGAACTTCTACTGGAAACACCATATATTTT
cdr3_aa: CASSFAGTGTSTGNTIYF

clone_size: -
v_call: TRBV2
d_call: -
j_call: TRBJ2-1
cdr3_nt: TGTGCCAGCAGTGACCGACTAGTTCCTCCTCTCGGTAATGAGCAGTTCTTC
cdr3_aa: CASSDRLVPPLGNEQFF

clone_size: -
v_call: TRBV30
d_call: -
j_call: TRBJ1-2
cdr3_nt: TGTGCCTGGACCGGACAGTACTATGGCTACACCTTC
cdr3_aa: CAWTGQYYGYTF

clone_size: -
v_call: TRBV6-5
d_call: TRBD2
j_call: TRBJ2-1
cdr3_nt: TGTGCCAGCAGTCTGCTAGCGGGGGACTACAATGAGCAGTTCTTC
cdr3_aa: CASSLLAGDYNEQFF

clone_size: -
v_call: TRBV25-1
d_call: TRBD2
j_call: TRBJ2-1
cdr3_nt: TGTGCCAGCAGCCCTTTACCGGGACTAGTTCATGAGCAGTTCTTC
cdr3_aa: CASSPLPGLVHEQFF

clone_size: -
v_call: TRBV10-1
d_call: TRBD1
j_call: TRBJ2-5
cdr3_nt: TGCGCCAGCAGCGCGAGAACAGGGGATGGAAGAGAGACCCAGTACTTC
cdr3_aa: CASSARTGDGRETQYF

clone_size: -
v_call: TRBV5-1
d_call: -
j_call: TRBJ2-7
cdr3_nt: TGCGCCAGCAGACCCGTGGAGGGGCCTTTCTACGAGCAGTACTTC
cdr3_aa: CASRPVEGPFYEQYF

clone_size: -
v_call: TRBV27
d_call: -
j_call: TRBJ2-3
cdr3_nt: TGTGCCAGCAGTTTACCAGGGGAGGCAGATACGCAGTATTTT
cdr3_aa: CASSLPGEADTQYF

clone_size: -
v_call: TRBV5-6
d_call: -
j_call: TRBJ1-1
cdr3_nt: TGTGCCAGCAGCTTGTCTCAGGTCGCTGGGGCTTTCTTT
cdr3_aa: CASSLSQVAGAFF

clone_size: -
v_call: TRBV11-2
d_call: TRBD2
j_call: TRBJ2-2
cdr3_nt: TGTGCCAGCAGCTGGACTAGCGGATACACCGGGGAGCTGTTTTTT
cdr3_aa: CASSWTSGYTGELFF

clone_size: -
v_call: TRBV19
d_call: TRBD1
j_call: TRBJ2-1
cdr3_nt: TGTGCCAGTAGATCTCCGGGACAGGGTTACAATGAGCAGTTCTTC
cdr3_aa: CASRSPGQGYNEQFF